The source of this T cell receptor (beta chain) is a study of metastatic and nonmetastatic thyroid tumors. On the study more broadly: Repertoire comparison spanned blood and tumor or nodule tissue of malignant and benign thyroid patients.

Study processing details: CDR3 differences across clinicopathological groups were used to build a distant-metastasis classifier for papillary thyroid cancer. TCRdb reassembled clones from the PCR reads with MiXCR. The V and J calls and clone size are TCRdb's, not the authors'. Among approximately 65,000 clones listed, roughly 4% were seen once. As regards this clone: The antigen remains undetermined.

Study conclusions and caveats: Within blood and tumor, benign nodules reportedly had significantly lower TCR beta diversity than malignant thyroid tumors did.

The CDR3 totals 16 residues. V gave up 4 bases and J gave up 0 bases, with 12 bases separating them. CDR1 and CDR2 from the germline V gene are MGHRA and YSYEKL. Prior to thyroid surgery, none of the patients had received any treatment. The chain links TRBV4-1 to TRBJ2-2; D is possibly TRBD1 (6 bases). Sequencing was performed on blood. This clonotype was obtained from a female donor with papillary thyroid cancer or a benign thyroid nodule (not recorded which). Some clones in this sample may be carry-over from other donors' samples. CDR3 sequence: CASSPTGTTNTGELFF. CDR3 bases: TGCGCCAGCAGCCCTACAGGGACAACGAACACCGGGGAGCTGTTTTTT.